A selection of T cell receptor beta chains follows, all from one sample in a study of CD8+ T cells in alopecia areata. Using immunoSEQ multiplex PCR, the repertoire was profiled, and TCRdb retains in-frame clones only, with some absent. The repertoire consists of fewer than 350,000 clones, with nearly 60% occurring once and the leading ten covering over 1.5%. This specimen consisted of CD4+ T cells sorted from blood, obtained at week 24, from a patient treated with tofacitinib. Receptors were obtained from a human donor with alopecia areata. Each CDR3 is given with its conserved first and last residue. D genes are given only for firm matches. Size values are once, few and many counts, or a class for expanded clones, and some rows have none.

v_call	j_call	clone_size	d_call	cdr3_aa	cdr3_nt
TRBV1	TRBJ2-5	once	NA	CTSSLGRRFRQETQYF	TGCACCAGCAGCTTAGGGCGGCGGTTTAGGCAAGAGACCCAGTACTTC
TRBV6-5	TRBJ1-2	NA	TRBD1	CASSQGATGYTF	TGTGCCAGCAGTCAGGGGGCCACGGGCTACACCTTC
TRBV5-1	TRBJ1-2	once	TRBD1	CASSQDRDAYGYTF	TGCGCCAGCAGCCAGGACAGGGATGCCTATGGCTACACCTTC
TRBV27	TRBJ2-3	NA	NA	CASSTTPRQDTDTQYF	TGTGCCAGCAGTACCACCCCTCGACAGGACACAGATACGCAGTATTTT
TRBV9	TRBJ1-2	NA	NA	CASSLTDGRLATFYGYTF	TGTGCCAGCAGCTTAACTGACGGCCGCCTAGCCACCTTCTATGGCTACACCTTC
TRBV5-1	TRBJ1-1	NA	TRBD1	CASSLTQGDTEAFF	TGCGCCAGCAGCCTCACCCAGGGGGACACTGAAGCTTTCTTT
TRBV5-1	TRBJ1-1	NA	NA	CASSLGDVILATEAFF	TGCGCCAGCAGCTTGGGCGACGTGATCTTGGCCACTGAAGCTTTCTTT
TRBV30	TRBJ2-7	NA	NA	CAWSAGYEQYF	TGTGCCTGGAGTGCGGGCTACGAGCAGTACTTC
TRBV11-1	TRBJ2-5	NA	NA	CASSPRPGYQETQYF	TGTGCCAGCAGCCCCCGGCCGGGGTACCAAGAGACCCAGTACTTC
TRBV6-5	TRBJ2-7	NA	NA	CASSYSDTLGPHEQYF	TGTGCCAGCAGTTACTCGGACACCCTAGGGCCCCACGAGCAGTACTTC
TRBV4-1	TRBJ1-5	NA	NA	CASSRPGTNQPQHF	TGCGCCAGCAGCCGCCCAGGGACCAATCAGCCCCAGCATTTT
TRBV30	TRBJ2-3	NA	TRBD2	CAWSAGQRGVEDTQYF	TGTGCCTGGAGTGCAGGCCAGCGGGGGGTTGAAGATACGCAGTATTTT
TRBV30	TRBJ2-1	NA	TRBD2	CAWNFGRLAGGFQFF	TGTGCCTGGAATTTTGGAAGACTAGCGGGGGGTTTTCAGTTCTTC
TRBV29-1	TRBJ2-5	once	NA	CSVRQGSETQYF	TGCAGCGTCCGGCAGGGAAGCGAGACCCAGTACTTC
TRBV29-1	TRBJ2-7	NA	TRBD2	CSVSSGAPGLAGASYEQYF	TGCAGCGTTTCGTCGGGGGCCCCCGGACTAGCGGGGGCCTCGTACGAGCAGTACTTC
TRBV7-6	TRBJ2-3	NA	NA	CASSLDVGGDTQYF	TGTGCCAGCAGCTTAGATGTGGGTGGGGATACGCAGTATTTT
TRBV5-4	TRBJ2-7	few	NA	CASSFEGTPPYEQYF	TGTGCCAGCAGCTTCGAGGGGACACCACCCTACGAGCAGTACTTC
TRBV7-3	TRBJ2-5	NA	NA	CASSTSGDRQETQYF	TGTGCCAGCAGCACCTCGGGAGACAGGCAAGAGACCCAGTACTTC
TRBV7-2	TRBJ1-1	NA	NA	CASSSVRGLNTEAFF	TGTGCCAGCAGCTCCGTCAGGGGACTGAACACTGAAGCTTTCTTT
TRBV27	TRBJ2-1	NA	NA	CASSFGQPHNEQFF	TGTGCCAGCAGTTTTGGCCAACCCCACAATGAGCAGTTCTTC
TRBV5-6	TRBJ1-2	NA	TRBD1	CASSGDRGRGGYTF	TGTGCCAGCAGCGGGGACAGGGGCAGGGGTGGCTACACCTTC
TRBV6-5	TRBJ1-5	once	TRBD1	CASSTGQYSNQPQHF	TGTGCCAGCAGTACGGGACAGTATAGCAATCAGCCCCAGCATTTT
TRBV18	TRBJ2-5	NA	NA	CASSPNQLLKVKQETQYF	TGTGCCAGCTCACCTAATCAGCTACTTAAAGTGAAACAAGAGACCCAGTACTTC
TRBV11-2	TRBJ2-3	few	NA	CASRPGIAYTQYF	TGTGCCAGCCGTCCCGGTATAGCATATACGCAGTATTTT
TRBV5-1	TRBJ2-5	NA	TRBD2	CASSSGLAGDQETQYF	TGCGCCAGCAGCTCGGGACTAGCGGGGGATCAAGAGACCCAGTACTTC
TRBV15	TRBJ1-4	NA	NA	CATSRDLTRGVEKLFF	TGTGCCACCAGCAGAGATCTAACGAGGGGTGTGGAAAAACTGTTTTTT
TRBV19	TRBJ2-1	NA	NA	CASSIDVGYSYNEQFF	TGTGCCAGTAGTATAGATGTTGGATACTCCTACAATGAGCAGTTCTTC
TRBV5-1	TRBJ2-7	NA	TRBD1	CASSLVGQGEQYF	TGCGCCAGCAGCTTGGTGGGACAGGGCGAGCAGTACTTC
TRBV15	TRBJ2-7	once	TRBD1	CATSRLTGSSYEQYF	TGTGCCACCAGCAGACTGACAGGGAGCTCCTACGAGCAGTACTTC
TRBV2	TRBJ1-2	few	TRBD1	CASSPGTGSNYGYTF	TGTGCCAGCAGCCCCGGGACAGGATCTAACTATGGCTACACCTTC
TRBV7-7	TRBJ2-3	few	TRBD2	CASSRPLAATTDTQYF	TGTGCTAGCAGCCGCCCGCTAGCGGCCACCACAGATACGCAGTATTTT
TRBV18	TRBJ2-1	NA	NA	CASSPQVAGGPVPQGDEQFF	TGTGCCAGCTCACCACAAGTCGCCGGTGGGCCTGTCCCACAAGGCGATGAGCAGTTCTTC
TRBV9	TRBJ2-1	few	NA	CASSVGGTLNEQFF	TGTGCCAGCAGCGTTGGGGGGACTTTGAATGAGCAGTTCTTC
TRBV9	TRBJ2-2	many	TRBD1	CASSARTGPTGELFF	TGTGCCAGCAGCGCCAGGACAGGGCCCACCGGGGAGCTGTTTTTT
TRBV7-2	TRBJ1-5	NA	NA	CASSISNQPQHF	TGTGCCAGCTCAATCAGCAATCAGCCCCAGCATTTT
TRBV7-2	TRBJ2-1	NA	NA	CASSRLAGNSYNEQFF	TGTGCCAGCAGCAGATTGGCGGGGAATTCCTACAATGAGCAGTTCTTC
TRBV30	TRBJ1-3	NA	NA	CAWREGGNTIYF	TGTGCCTGGAGAGAGGGGGGAAACACCATATATTTT
TRBV6-1	TRBJ2-7	NA	NA	CASSQNYEQYF	TGTGCCAGCAGCCAAAACTACGAGCAGTACTTC
TRBV4-3	TRBJ2-7	NA	NA	CASSKDRYEQYF	TGCGCCAGCAGTAAAGACCGCTACGAGCAGTACTTC
TRBV7-2	TRBJ1-2	NA	NA	CASSSPGTGLRGYTF	TGTGCCAGCAGCTCCCCCGGAACGGGCTTGCGTGGCTACACCTTC
TRBV4-1	TRBJ2-1	NA	TRBD1	CASSQGQGYNEQFF	TGCGCCAGCAGCCAAGGACAGGGCTACAATGAGCAGTTCTTC
TRBV2	TRBJ2-3	NA	TRBD2	CASLPGSGGPNTQYF	TGTGCCAGCCTCCCCGGGTCGGGGGGGCCGAATACGCAGTATTTT
TRBV6-6	TRBJ2-3	few	TRBD1	CASKGGQVTDTQYF	TGTGCCAGCAAAGGGGGCCAGGTGACAGATACGCAGTATTTT
TRBV7-2	TRBJ2-7	NA	TRBD2	CASSLKGGGAVEQYF	TGTGCCAGCAGCTTGAAGGGCGGGGGGGCTGTCGAGCAGTACTTC
TRBV15	TRBJ2-2	NA	NA	CATSREAESTGELFF	TGTGCCACCAGCAGAGAAGCGGAGAGCACCGGGGAGCTGTTTTTT
TRBV29-1	TRBJ2-7	NA	NA	CSVEGPQPPYEQYF	TGCAGCGTTGAAGGGCCCCAGCCCCCCTACGAGCAGTACTTC